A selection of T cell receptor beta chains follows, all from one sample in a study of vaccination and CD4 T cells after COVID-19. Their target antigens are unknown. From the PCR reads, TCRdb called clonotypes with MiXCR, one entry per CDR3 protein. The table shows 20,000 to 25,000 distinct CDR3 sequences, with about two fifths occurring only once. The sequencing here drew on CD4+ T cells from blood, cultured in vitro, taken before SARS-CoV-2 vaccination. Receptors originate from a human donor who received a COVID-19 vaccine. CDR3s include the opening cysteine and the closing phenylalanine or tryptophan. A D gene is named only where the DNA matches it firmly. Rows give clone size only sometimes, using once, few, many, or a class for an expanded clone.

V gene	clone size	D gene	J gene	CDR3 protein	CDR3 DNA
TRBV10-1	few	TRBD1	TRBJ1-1	CASSEGRRGRPKEAFF	TGCGCCAGCAGTGAGGGTCGCAGGGGGCGACCCAAGGAAGCTTTCTTT
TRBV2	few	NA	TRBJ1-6	CASTREAGQDSPLHF	TGTGCCAGCACCAGAGAGGCAGGGCAGGATTCACCCCTCCACTTT
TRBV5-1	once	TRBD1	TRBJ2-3	CASSRDRGTDTQYF	TGCGCCAGCAGCCGGGACAGGGGTACAGATACGCAGTATTTT
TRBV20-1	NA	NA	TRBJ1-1	CSARDRGLNTEAFF	TGCAGTGCTAGAGATCGTGGCCTGAACACTGAAGCTTTCTTT
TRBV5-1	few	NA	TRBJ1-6	CASSLVGDYNSPLHF	TGCGCCAGCAGCTTGGTCGGCGACTATAATTCACCCCTCCACTTT
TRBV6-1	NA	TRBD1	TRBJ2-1	CASSPNRDRVNEQFF	TGTGCCAGCAGTCCGAACCGGGACAGGGTTAATGAGCAGTTCTTC
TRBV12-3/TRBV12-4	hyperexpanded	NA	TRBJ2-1	CASSPWAKNEQFF	TGTGCCAGCAGCCCTTGGGCGAAGAATGAGCAGTTCTTC
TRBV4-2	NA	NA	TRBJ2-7	CASSPEGGESYEQYF	TGTGCCAGCAGCCCCGAAGGGGGGGAGTCCTACGAGCAGTACTTC
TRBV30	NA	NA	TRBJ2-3	CAWSPARGYTDTQYF	TGTGCCTGGAGCCCAGCGAGGGGGTACACAGATACGCAGTATTTT
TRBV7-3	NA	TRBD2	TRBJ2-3	CASSLTLAGDERTQYF	TGTGCCAGCAGCTTAACTCTGGCGGGGGATGAGCGTACGCAGTATTTT
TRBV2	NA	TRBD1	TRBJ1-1	CASSEDRGRSNTEAFF	TGTGCCAGCAGTGAGGACAGGGGAAGGTCGAACACTGAAGCTTTCTTT
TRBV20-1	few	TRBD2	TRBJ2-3	CSATSGGTDTQYF	TGCAGTGCAACTAGCGGGGGCACAGATACGCAGTATTTT
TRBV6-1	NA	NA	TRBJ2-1	CASTQTDSLTEFF	TGTGCCAGCACCCAGACTGATTCCCTTACTGAGTTCTTC
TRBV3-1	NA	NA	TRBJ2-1	CASSHALTTPVYNEQFF	TGTGCCAGCAGCCACGCTTTAACTACCCCAGTGTACAATGAGCAGTTCTTC